The source of this T cell receptor (beta chain) is a study of Ad26.COV2.S vaccination and SARS-CoV-2 variants. Study observations and caveats: With respect to non-spike TCR breadth, vaccine and placebo recipients were similar. People given the vaccine had a wider spike-specific TCR breadth than placebo recipients did.

Regarding this clone: What it binds is unknown.

Only in-frame clones appear in the TCRdb table, and some are missing; sequencing was by immunoSEQ multiplex PCR. The data hold around 100,000 clones, with roughly 80% observed a single time. The CDR3 length is 15 residues. Trimming stripped 1 base from V and 5 bases from J, with 13 bases between. Germline CDR1 is SGHAT and CDR2 is FQNNGV. This chain connects TRBV11-2 to TRBJ2-3; D perhaps matches TRBD1 (7 bases). The specimen was peripheral blood, collected after recovery from COVID-19. The receptor's source is a human donor who had recovered from COVID-19. Here the CDR3 reads CASSLGSGGGDTQYF. CDR3 bases: TGTGCCAGCAGCTTAGGGTCAGGGGGAGGAGATACGCAGTATTTT.